Listed below are T cell receptor beta chains from one sample, sequenced in a study of blood T cell repertoires in COVID-19. Sequenced by immunoSEQ multiplex PCR; TCRdb stores in-frame clones only, minus some. The sample holds roughly 250,000 clones, around 83% seen once. The material sequenced was peripheral blood. These receptors were collected from an elderly woman with acute or convalescent COVID-19. CDR3s include the opening cysteine and the closing phenylalanine or tryptophan. The D gene is left open where the match is weak. Clone size is not always given. Where it is, it says once, few, many or a class for expanded clones.

clone size,V gene,J gene,D gene,CDR3 DNA,CDR3 protein
.,TRBV19,TRBJ1-6,.,TGTGCCAGTAGTGATCGGGATTATAATTCACCCCTCCACTTT,CASSDRDYNSPLHF
.,TRBV5-1,TRBJ2-7,.,TGCGCCAGCAGCTTGGGGGGGGAGGTCTCCTACGAGCAGTACTTC,CASSLGGEVSYEQYF
.,TRBV9,TRBJ2-7,TRBD1,TGTGCCAGCAGCGACGGGACAGGAGGCTCCTACGAGCAGTACTTC,CASSDGTGGSYEQYF
.,TRBV28,TRBJ1-3,.,TGTGCCAGCAGTTTTTATTCTTACTCTGGAAACACCATATATTTT,CASSFYSYSGNTIYF
.,TRBV7-8,TRBJ2-1,TRBD2,TGTGCCAGCAGCTTAGAAGGAGCGGGGGGTTACAATGAGCAGTTCTTC,CASSLEGAGGYNEQFF
.,TRBV3-1/TRBV3-2,TRBJ2-2,TRBD2,TGTGCCAGCAGCCTGGGACTAGCGGGGGCCGGGGAGCTGTTTTTT,CASSLGLAGAGELFF
.,TRBV9,TRBJ2-5,TRBD2,TGTGCCAGCAGCCTCCAAAGTGGACTAGCGGTACAAGAGACCCAGTACTTC,CASSLQSGLAVQETQYF
.,TRBV5-1,TRBJ2-3,TRBD1,TGCGCCAGCAGCTTGGCGGGACAGGGGGCAGATACGCAGTATTTT,CASSLAGQGADTQYF
.,TRBV5-1,TRBJ2-1,.,TGCGCCAGCAGCCCATCCCAACGTCGGGGTGGGTACAATGAGCAGTTCTTC,CASSPSQRRGGYNEQFF
.,TRBV3-1/TRBV3-2,TRBJ2-2,TRBD1,TGTGCCAGCAGCCCCTGGGACAGGAACACCGGGGAGCTGTTTTTT,CASSPWDRNTGELFF
few,TRBV28,TRBJ1-3,.,TGTGCCAGCAGTTTATCTACAGGGTTCGGAAACACCATATATTTT,CASSLSTGFGNTIYF
few,TRBV7-9,TRBJ2-1,.,TGTGCCAGCAGCTTAACGGAAACTACCAATGAGCAGTTCTTC,CASSLTETTNEQFF
.,TRBV6-1,TRBJ1-2,TRBD1,TGTGCCAGCAGTATACAGGGGGCAGCCTATGGCTACACCTTC,CASSIQGAAYGYTF
.,TRBV19,TRBJ1-2,.,TGTGCCAGTAGACCTCCCACGGGTGTTAACTATGGCTACACCTTC,CASRPPTGVNYGYTF
.,TRBV27,TRBJ2-7,TRBD1,TGTGCCAGCAGTGCCGGATGGGCAGGGGGTTACGAGCAGTACTTC,CASSAGWAGGYEQYF
.,TRBV2,TRBJ1-2,.,TGTGCCAGCTCAGAGGCGGGGAGCTATGGCTACACCTTC,CASSEAGSYGYTF
.,TRBV2,TRBJ1-6,TRBD1,TGTGCCAGCAGTGAAAGGGGGGGACAGGTAAATTCACCCCTCCACTTT,CASSERGGQVNSPLHF
few,TRBV29-1,TRBJ1-1,.,TGCAGCGTTCGAGCAGGACTAAACACTGAAGCTTTCTTT,CSVRAGLNTEAFF
few,TRBV6-5,TRBJ2-3,TRBD2,TGTGCCAGCAGTTACGCGGGGGAAACGCAGTATTTT,CASSYAGETQYF
.,TRBV28,TRBJ2-7,.,TGTGCCAGCAGTACCGCCCAGGGGGAGCAGTACTTC,CASSTAQGEQYF
.,TRBV5-4,TRBJ1-4,TRBD1,TGTGCCAGCAGTCACCGGGGGACAGGGAATGAAAAACTGTTTTTT,CASSHRGTGNEKLFF
.,TRBV7-2,TRBJ1-6,TRBD1,TGTGCCAGCCGGAAAGGTGACAGGGATGGTTCACCCCTCCACTTT,CASRKGDRDGSPLHF
.,TRBV19,TRBJ2-7,.,TGTGCCAGTAGTATCAAATCGACTCTTACCTACGAGCAGTACTTC,CASSIKSTLTYEQYF
.,TRBV2,TRBJ2-5,.,TGTGCCAGCAGAAGCGAGACCCAGTACTTC,CASRSETQYF
.,TRBV18,TRBJ2-1,.,TGTGCCAGCTCACGTGACAGAGCCTACAATGAGCAGTTCTTC,CASSRDRAYNEQFF
few,TRBV19,TRBJ2-2,TRBD1,TGTGCCAGTAGTGACCGGGACAGACAGAACACCGGGGAGCTGTTTTTT,CASSDRDRQNTGELFF
.,TRBV5-1,TRBJ2-7,.,TGCGCCAGCAGCTTGGATCTCTACGAGCAGTACTTC,CASSLDLYEQYF
.,TRBV9,TRBJ2-5,TRBD1,TGTGCCAGCAGCCCGACAGGGAGAGAGACCCAGTACTTC,CASSPTGRETQYF
.,TRBV19,TRBJ2-2,.,TGTGCCAGCTATAGTGACAGGACCACCGGGGAGCTGTTTTTT,CASYSDRTTGELFF
.,TRBV7-9,TRBJ1-2,TRBD1,TGTGCCAGCAGCCTCGAACAGGGGGCAGGTGGCTACACCTTC,CASSLEQGAGGYTF
.,TRBV3-1/TRBV3-2,TRBJ2-7,.,TGTGCCAGCAGCCAAGTTGCGGGACGGTCGCTTGGTGGGCAGTACTTC,CASSQVAGRSLGGQYF
once,TRBV6-2/TRBV6-3,TRBJ1-5,.,TGTGCCAGCAGTTACTCGAGAGGGGGAACCGGTAGCAATCAGCCCCAGCATTTT,CASSYSRGGTGSNQPQHF
.,TRBV19,TRBJ1-4,TRBD1,TGTGCCAGTAGCCCAACAGGGGCGGGAAATGAAAAACTGTTTTTT,CASSPTGAGNEKLFF
.,TRBV6-5,TRBJ2-6,.,TGTGCCACCGACTTACACCTCTCTGGGGCCAACGTCCTGACTTTC,CATDLHLSGANVLTF
.,TRBV6-5,TRBJ1-4,TRBD1,TGTGCCAGGGACAGGGGTAATGAAAAACTGTTTTTT,CARDRGNEKLFF
.,TRBV5-1,TRBJ2-1,TRBD1,TGCGCCAGCAGCTGGGACAGGGATTGGGATGAGCAGTTCTTC,CASSWDRDWDEQFF
.,TRBV5-6,TRBJ1-4,TRBD1,TGTGCCAGCAGCTTGGTGCCAGGGACAGGTTCTAAAAAACTGTTTTTT,CASSLVPGTGSKKLFF
.,TRBV5-1,TRBJ1-1,.,TGCGCCAGCAGCTTGGGACAGGTTGCGAACACTGAAGCTTTCTTT,CASSLGQVANTEAFF
.,TRBV5-6,TRBJ1-1,TRBD1,TGTGCCAGCAGCTCGGGGACAGGGGGCTACACTGAAGCTTTCTTT,CASSSGTGGYTEAFF
.,TRBV29-1,TRBJ1-1,.,TGCAGCGGGGCCAGACAGCTGAACACTGAAGCTTTCTTT,CSGARQLNTEAFF
.,TRBV7-6,TRBJ2-2,TRBD2,TGTGCCAGCAGCTTTCGACTAGCGGGGGGCCCCAGCACCGGGGAGCTGTTTTTT,CASSFRLAGGPSTGELFF
.,TRBV19,TRBJ1-5,TRBD1,TGTGCCAGTAGAAGACAGGGTAGGAGCAATCAGCCCCAGCATTTT,CASRRQGRSNQPQHF
.,TRBV19,TRBJ1-4,.,TGTGCCAGTACCCCGACGGGGGAGAATGAAAAACTGTTTTTT,CASTPTGENEKLFF
.,TRBV20-1,TRBJ1-1,.,TGCAGTGCTAGAGCTATCGCCGAAGCTTTCTTT,CSARAIAEAFF
.,TRBV7-2,TRBJ1-1,.,TGTGCCAGCAGCCGGACAGACTTTGAAGCTTTCTTT,CASSRTDFEAFF
.,TRBV2,TRBJ1-2,.,TGTGCCCCCCGGAGCGGCAGGGGATTTGGAGGCTACACCTTC,CAPRSGRGFGGYTF
.,TRBV27,TRBJ1-2,TRBD1,TGTGCCAGCAGTTCCGCACTCCGGGACAGCACTAAGAACTATGGCTACACCTTC,CASSSALRDSTKNYGYTF
few,TRBV19,TRBJ1-1,.,TGTGCCAGTAGTATTGGAGGGGCTGAGAACACTGAAGCTTTCTTT,CASSIGGAENTEAFF
.,TRBV28,TRBJ1-2,.,TGTGCCAGCAGTTTATCGGGAGGGGCGAGGGCTGACTATGGCTACACCTTC,CASSLSGGARADYGYTF